This T cell receptor beta chain was retrieved from a study of regulatory T cells in long-lasting Graves disease. Arm-PCR with iRepertoire HTBI primers amplified the CDR3 regions for these TCR beta libraries. MiXCR was run by TCRdb on the multiplex PCR reads, yielding one entry per CDR3 protein. In the table there are around 400,000 distinct CDR3 sequences, around 20% of which are singletons. Time point reported: persistent/refractory GD, antithyroid drugs over 5 years with positive TRAb. There was RNA extracted from PBMCs, and the TCR library was made from it. This clonotype appeared many times. The V and J ends lost 3 bases and 3 bases respectively, with 12 bases between them. Germline V lookup: CDR1 MDHEN, CDR2 SYDVKM. The length of the CDR3 is 15 residues.

This chain joins TRBV28 and TRBJ1-5; D possibly corresponds to TRBD1 (6 bases). This receptor was taken from a female donor with Graves disease. The material was peripheral blood mononuclear cells (PBMCs), obtained when the disease was refractory, from a patient treated with antithyroid drugs. The CDR3 loop is CASSLGAGNNQPQHF. The CDR3 DNA reads TGTGCCAGCAGTTTGGGGGCAGGGAACAATCAGCCCCAGCATTTT. The whole variable domain, filled in from reference TRBV28 and TRBJ1-5, reads DVKVTQSSRYLVKRTGEKVFLECVQDMDHENMFWYRQDPGLGLRLIYFSYDVKMKEKGDIPEGYSVSREKKERFSLILESASTNQTSMYLCASSLGAGNNQPQHFGDGTRLSIL.